These T cell receptor beta chains were read from a single sample in a study of blood T cell repertoires in COVID-19. This table comes from immunoSEQ multiplex PCR, and its TCRdb copy is limited to in-frame clones, with some not included. The sample consists of around 25,000 clones, roughly four fifths of them appearing once. Sequencing used peripheral blood. All receptors derive from a man between 65 and 85 years old with acute or convalescent COVID-19. Both conserved end residues are part of each CDR3. The order of the fields is J gene, V gene, clone size, D gene, CDR3 DNA, CDR3 protein. The D gene is left open where the match is weak. The listing skips clone size in some rows; elsewhere it reads once, few, many or a size class.

TRBJ2-2 | TRBV7-9 | . | TRBD2 | TGTGCCAGCAGTTTTAGCGGGAGCGGCACCGGGGAGCTGTTTTTT | CASSFSGSGTGELFF
TRBJ2-1 | TRBV7-2 | once | TRBD2 | TGTGCCAGCAGGCCTCGGACTAGCGGAGGCTCCGAGCAGTTCTTC | CASRPRTSGGSEQFF
TRBJ2-3 | TRBV6-5 | . | . | TGTGCCAGCAGCACGGGACTCCACACAGATACGCAGTATTTT | CASSTGLHTDTQYF
TRBJ1-2 | TRBV7-2 | . | . | TGTGCCAGCACCCAGCTGGGGGCAGGGACGGCAAACTATGGCTACACCTTC | CASTQLGAGTANYGYTF
TRBJ2-5 | TRBV6-5 | . | TRBD2 | TGTGCCAGCAGTTACTCGTCTAGCGGGGGGTCGGAGACCCAGTACTTC | CASSYSSSGGSETQYF
TRBJ1-2 | TRBV7-2 | few | . | TGTGCCAGCAGCTTAGGAGGTCCCCTAGCTAACTATGGCTACACCTTC | CASSLGGPLANYGYTF
TRBJ1-2 | TRBV28 | . | . | TGTGCCAGCAGTCCCCGGGTGAACTATGGCTACACCTTC | CASSPRVNYGYTF
TRBJ2-7 | TRBV27 | once | . | TGTGCCAGCAGTTTAACGGGTAATAGTCTCGAGCAGTACTTC | CASSLTGNSLEQYF
TRBJ2-7 | TRBV5-1 | . | . | TGCGCCAGCAGCTTGCAGGGTCTGGACGAGCAGTACTTC | CASSLQGLDEQYF
TRBJ2-3 | TRBV30 | . | TRBD2 | TGTGCCTGGGAGCGGGGGGGGGAAGGGACAGATACGCAGTATTTT | CAWERGGEGTDTQYF
TRBJ2-6 | TRBV9 | . | . | TGTGCCAGCAGCCCCCGGGGAGACTCTGGGGCCAACGTCCTGACTTTC | CASSPRGDSGANVLTF
TRBJ2-1 | TRBV27 | . | . | TGTGCCAGCAGTTTCGGTGCCCCCTACAATGAGCAGTTCTTC | CASSFGAPYNEQFF
TRBJ2-1 | TRBV18 | . | TRBD2 | TGTGCCAGCTCTCTCACCGGGACTAGTTACAATGAGCAGTTCTTC | CASSLTGTSYNEQFF
TRBJ1-1 | TRBV4-3 | . | TRBD1 | TGCGCCAGCAGCCAAGGTCTACCGGGACAGGGGGACACTGAAGCTTTCTTT | CASSQGLPGQGDTEAFF
TRBJ2-3 | TRBV5-1 | . | . | TGCGCCAGCAGCTTGGCCGACGCGGGCACAGATACGCAGTATTTT | CASSLADAGTDTQYF
TRBJ2-7 | TRBV6-1 | . | TRBD2 | TGTGCCAGCAGTGAAGCGGGGGGGGCCTACGAGCAGTACTTC | CASSEAGGAYEQYF
TRBJ1-2 | TRBV11-2 | . | . | TGTGCCAGCAGCTCCGTGACAGGCAATGGCTACACCTTC | CASSSVTGNGYTF
TRBJ2-2 | TRBV7-2 | . | TRBD2 | TGTGCCAGCAGCTTATCCAGCGGGAGGGGTATGAACACCGGGGAGCTGTTTTTT | CASSLSSGRGMNTGELFF
TRBJ2-3 | TRBV5-3 | . | . | TGTGCCAGAAGCAGCGGACAGCTTAAGAGCACAGATACGCAGTATTTT | CARSSGQLKSTDTQYF
TRBJ2-5 | TRBV5-1 | . | TRBD1 | TGCGCCAGCAGCTTTCCCAGGGGGCAAGAGACCCAGTACTTC | CASSFPRGQETQYF
TRBJ1-2 | TRBV6-2/TRBV6-3 | . | . | TGTGCCAGCACCCCCCCGACAGGAAATGGGGCCTATGGCTACACCTTC | CASTPPTGNGAYGYTF
TRBJ2-1 | TRBV5-1 | . | TRBD1 | TGCGCCAGCAGCCCACAGGGGGCGTTTGACAATGAGCAGTTCTTC | CASSPQGAFDNEQFF
TRBJ2-3 | TRBV6-2/TRBV6-3 | few | TRBD2 | TGTGCCAGCAGTCCCCCGGGGGGGCTTGGGACAGATACGCAGTATTTT | CASSPPGGLGTDTQYF
TRBJ2-2 | TRBV7-7 | . | TRBD2 | TGTGCCAGCAGCCCCCTCAGCGGGGGTATCACCGGGGAGCTGTTTTTT | CASSPLSGGITGELFF
TRBJ1-1 | TRBV14 | . | . | TGTGCCAGCAGCCAGTCCGTGACAATTACCACTGAAGCTTTCTTT | CASSQSVTITTEAFF
TRBJ1-6 | TRBV5-1 | . | TRBD1 | TGCGCCAGCAGCTCGGACAGGGGCCGATCACCCCTCCACTTT | CASSSDRGRSPLHF
TRBJ2-3 | TRBV5-1 | . | TRBD1 | TGCGCCAGCAGCTTGACAGGGGGCGAGACCGGGTATTTT | CASSLTGGETGYF
TRBJ2-3 | TRBV7-6 | . | TRBD2 | TGTGCCAGCAGCTTAATGGCTAGCGGGGGGGATGGAGATACGCAGTATTTT | CASSLMASGGDGDTQYF
TRBJ2-6 | TRBV6-2/TRBV6-3 | . | . | TGTGCCAGCAGTCTTTACGAGGGGGCCAACGTCCTGACTTTC | CASSLYEGANVLTF
TRBJ2-4 | TRBV19 | . | TRBD2 | TGTGCCAGTAGGGCCGGGGGGAGGAACATTCAGTACTTC | CASRAGGRNIQYF
TRBJ2-2 | TRBV28 | . | TRBD2 | TGTGCCAGCAGTTTTGGGTCTAGCGGGACCTCCGGGGAGCTGTTTTTT | CASSFGSSGTSGELFF
TRBJ2-1 | TRBV10-3 | . | . | TGTGCCATCAGTTTCCGATCGGACAGTAATGAGCAGTTCTTC | CAISFRSDSNEQFF
TRBJ1-2 | TRBV28 | . | TRBD1 | TGTGCCAGCGCCGGGACAGGAACCTATGGCTACACCTTC | CASAGTGTYGYTF
TRBJ1-6 | TRBV5-4 | few | . | TGTGCCAGCAGCGGGGGGGACGGCGGGTCACCCCTCCACTTT | CASSGGDGGSPLHF
TRBJ2-1 | TRBV3-1/TRBV3-2 | few | . | TGTGCCAGCAGCCAAGTGGTCCGGGACACCAATTCCAATGAGCAGTTCTTC | CASSQVVRDTNSNEQFF
TRBJ2-4 | TRBV13 | . | . | TGTGCCAGCAGCTTAGACTATAAAAACATTCAGTACTTC | CASSLDYKNIQYF
TRBJ1-6 | TRBV27 | . | . | TGTGCCAGCATACCACAGGGCTACAATTCACCCCTCCACTTT | CASIPQGYNSPLHF
TRBJ2-7 | TRBV29-1 | . | . | TGCAGCTTCGCTACTCACGGAGATTACGAGCAGTACTTC | CSFATHGDYEQYF
TRBJ2-2 | TRBV11-3 | . | . | TGTGCCAGCAGCAAGCAGGGGGTCGCGCGGGGCACCGGGGAGCTGTTTTTT | CASSKQGVARGTGELFF
TRBJ2-5 | TRBV29-1 | once | . | TGCAGCGCATCCGGGACGCGGGGAGGAGAGACCCAGTACTTC | CSASGTRGGETQYF
TRBJ1-3 | TRBV5-3 | few | . | TGTGCCAGAACAGGGAATCCGCTGGGTTGCATATATTTT | CARTGNPLGCIYF
TRBJ2-7 | TRBV11-2 | . | TRBD2 | TGTGCCAGCAGCTCGGGACTAGCGGCTACCTACGAGCAGTACTTC | CASSSGLAATYEQYF
TRBJ1-4 | TRBV4-2 | . | TRBD1 | TGTGCCAGCAGCCGGGACAGGGGAGGGGAAAAACTGTTTTTT | CASSRDRGGEKLFF
TRBJ1-5 | TRBV19 | . | . | TGTGCCAGTAGTCCTCTTAGAGGAGGCGTTCAGCCCCAGCATTTT | CASSPLRGGVQPQHF
TRBJ1-1 | TRBV12-3/TRBV12-4 | . | . | TGTGCCAGCAGTCCCGGGAGCGGGACTGAAGCTTTCTTT | CASSPGSGTEAFF
TRBJ2-7 | TRBV7-9 | few | TRBD2 | TGTGCCAGCAGCTGGGGGACTAGCGGGATCGGGTACGAGCAGTACTTC | CASSWGTSGIGYEQYF
TRBJ2-1 | TRBV7-7 | once | . | TGTGCCAGCAGCTTAGCGGGTAGCGAAAGCTCCTACAATGAGCAGTTCTTC | CASSLAGSESSYNEQFF
TRBJ2-1 | TRBV6-6 | . | . | TGTGCCAGCAGCACCGAGGCCTACAATGAGCAGTTCTTC | CASSTEAYNEQFF
TRBJ2-3 | TRBV10-3 | . | TRBD2 | TGTGCCATCAGTGACGGTCCGACTAGCGGGAGTTCCCCAGATACGCAGTATTTT | CAISDGPTSGSSPDTQYF
TRBJ2-1 | TRBV10-2 | . | TRBD2 | TGCGCCAGCAGTGAGTCTAGCGGGTACAATGAGCAGTTCTTC | CASSESSGYNEQFF
TRBJ1-2 | TRBV4-3 | . | . | TGCGCCAGCAGCCAAGTGAGGAGGGACTATGGCTACACCTTC | CASSQVRRDYGYTF
TRBJ1-5 | TRBV7-2 | . | TRBD1 | TGTGCCAGCAGCTTAGCTGGTCCCCAGGGGGCCCAGCATTTT | CASSLAGPQGAQHF
TRBJ2-1 | TRBV4-1 | . | TRBD1 | TGCGCCAGCAGCCCCAGACCCGGACAGGGATCCAATGAGCAGTTCTTC | CASSPRPGQGSNEQFF
TRBJ1-3 | TRBV4-2 | . | . | TGTGCCAGCAGCCAAGAAGGGAGGGGAAACACCATATATTTT | CASSQEGRGNTIYF
TRBJ1-5 | TRBV5-6 | . | . | TGTGCCAGCAGCTTGGCCACGGGATATAGCAATCAGCCCCAGCATTTT | CASSLATGYSNQPQHF
TRBJ2-7 | TRBV7-9 | few | TRBD1 | TGTGCCAGCAGGTCGACAGGGAGCTCCTACGAGCAGTACTTC | CASRSTGSSYEQYF
TRBJ2-4 | TRBV10-3 | . | TRBD2 | TGTGCCATCAGTGAGTCGGGGGACTACGGAAACATTCAGTACTTC | CAISESGDYGNIQYF
TRBJ1-1 | TRBV28 | . | . | TGTGCCAGCAGTCCCCCGGGGAACACTGAAGCTTTCTTT | CASSPPGNTEAFF
TRBJ2-1 | TRBV28 | . | . | TGTGCCAGCAGTTTGGCCAATGAGCAGTTCTTC | CASSLANEQFF
TRBJ2-6 | TRBV30 | few | TRBD1 | TGTGCCTGGAGTGTACAAGGGGACAGGGTGGCTTTC | CAWSVQGDRVAF